The T cell receptor (beta chain) described here comes from a study of shared clonotypes between healthy human individuals. Study-level results: When naive CD4 clonotypes were compared across a handful of donors, approximately 4.9% were shared.

The CDR3 runs 13 residues. CDR1 and CDR2 from the germline V gene are LNHDA and SQIVND (reference sequence). The germline V and J ends were trimmed by 3 bases and 9 bases, with 13 bases remaining between them. The assay ran at deep level. Using immunoSEQ multiplex PCR, the repertoire was profiled, and TCRdb retains in-frame clones only, with some absent. The table has some 2.3 million clones, 90% to 95% seen once; the top ten hold about 0.39%. CD4+ cells underwent separation, giving CD45RA+ naive and CD45RA-negative memory subsets. As to this clone: The antigen is unknown.

The sample taken for sequencing was naive CD4+ T cells from PBMCs. Subset here: CD45RA+ positively selected. The TCR comes from a man younger than 30 in good health. Some clones in this sample may be carry-over from other donors' samples. This chain connects TRBV19 to TRBJ2-3; D ambiguous. The CDR3: CASSILREGTQYF. DNA of the CDR3: TGTGCCAGTAGTATCCTAAGGGAAGGGACGCAGTATTTT.